These 21 T cell receptor beta chains were sequenced from one sample in a study of blood T cell repertoires in COVID-19. The protocol was immunoSEQ multiplex PCR, while the TCRdb copy is restricted to in-frame clones and leaves out a portion. The sample lists under 300,000 clones; roughly 90% were seen once. The specimen was PBMCs or T cells enriched from blood (not recorded which). The receptors shown here come from a woman aged 25 to 39 who had recovered from COVID-19.

The rearrangement links TRBV15 to TRBJ2-5; the match to TRBD1 covers 8 bases. V gave up 1 base and J gave up 3 bases; unmatched junction bases: 4. There are 15 residues in the CDR3. The germline gives CDR1 LNHNV, CDR2 YYDKDF (reference sequence). The CDR3 loop reads CATSRVGQGKETQYF. CDR3 nucleotides: TGTGCCACCAGCAGAGTAGGACAGGGAAAAGAGACCCAGTACTTC.

V and J are TRBV19 and TRBJ1-5, with D unresolved. Germline loops: CDR1 LNHDA, CDR2 SQIVND (reference sequence). Trimming stripped 10 bases from V and 1 base from J, with 14 bases between. This CDR3 comprises 14 residues. CDR3 in DNA: TGTGCCACCTCGGAGGCTTGGAGCAATCAGCCCCAGCATTTT. The encoded protein is CATSEAWSNQPQHF.

As DNA, the CDR3 is TGTGCCAGCAGTGAAGCGGTCGACTACTCCTACGAGCAGTACTTC. Its translation: CASSEAVDYSYEQYF. The chain carries TRBV2 and TRBJ2-7; a possible D gene is TRBD2 (5 bases). Germline lookup yields CDR1 SNHLY and CDR2 FYNNEI. The ends were cut back, 0 bases at V and 0 bases at J, with 9 bases in the middle. The CDR3 is 15 amino acids.

The V call is TRBV10-3, the J call TRBJ2-3; 11 bases map to TRBD1. The J segment lost 4 bases and the V segment lost 4 bases, leaving 1 base of the junction unmatched. The germline CDR1 and CDR2 sequences are ENHRY and SYGVKD. This CDR3 spans 14 amino acids. CDR3 nucleotide sequence: TGTGCCATCAGTGGGACAGGGGGCCCAGATACGCAGTATTTT. This codes for CAISGTGGPDTQYF.

The chain joins TRBV27 to TRBJ1-5; D not certain. CDR3 length: 16 amino acids. V was shortened by 2 bases and J by 0 bases, with 11 bases between the two germline ends. Germline CDR1 is MNHEY and CDR2 is SMNVEV (reference sequence). DNA of the CDR3: TGTGCCAGCAGTTTAAACTCCTGGTATAGCAATCAGCCCCAGCATTTT. Translating it yields CASSLNSWYSNQPQHF.

V is TRBV7-6 and J is TRBJ1-1; the match to TRBD1 covers 8 bases. CDR3 length equals 15 residues. V was clipped by 0 bases and J by 0 bases; unmatched bases: 0. Germline CDR1 reads SGHVS; CDR2 reads FNYEAQ. Here the CDR3 DNA reads TGTGCCAGCAGCTTAGCGACAGGGGTGAACACTGAAGCTTTCTTT. Residues: CASSLATGVNTEAFF. Full variable domain (rest looked up from reference TRBV7-6 and TRBJ1-1): GAGVSQSPRYKVTKRGQDVALRCDPISGHVSLYWYRQALGQGPEFLTYFNYEAQQDKSGLPNDRFSAERPEGSISTLTIQRTEQRDSAMYRCASSLATGVNTEAFFGQGTRLTVV.

The V and J genes are TRBV18 and TRBJ2-7, with 12 bases that match TRBD2. The CDR3 runs to 18 residues. Trimming took 2 bases from V and 3 from J; bases not matched to a gene: 11. Germline-derived CDR1 and CDR2 are KGHSH and LQKENI. The CDR3 loop reads CASSPGLAGTSLIYEQYF. The CDR3 coding sequence is TGTGCCAGCTCACCAGGACTAGCGGGGACAAGCCTGATCTACGAGCAGTACTTC.

The chain recombines TRBV5-6 with TRBJ2-2, with TRBD1 matching 9 bases. CDR1 and CDR2 (germline): SGHDT, YYEEEE. The trim removed 0 bases at V and 8 bases at J, leaving 5 bases unmatched. The CDR3 is 15 residues long. CDR3 residues: CASSLVQGASGELFF. For the CDR3, the DNA is TGTGCCAGCAGCTTGGTACAGGGGGCATCGGGGGAGCTGTTTTTT.

The chain couples TRBV2 to TRBJ1-1; no clear D. V dropped 8 bases and J dropped 1 base, with 11 bases sitting between them. Germline values: CDR1 SNHLY, CDR2 FYNNEI. This CDR3 has 13 amino acids. CDR3 in amino acids: CASPERKNTEAFF. The DNA of the CDR3 is TGTGCCAGCCCTGAGAGGAAGAACACTGAAGCTTTCTTT.

V and J are TRBV4-1 and TRBJ1-3, with D tentatively TRBD1 (5 bases). CDR3 length equals 16 residues. The V gene lost 4 bases and the J gene lost 0 bases, with 13 bases spanning the gap. In germline, CDR1 is MGHRA, CDR2 YSYEKL. CDR3 nucleotide sequence: TGCGCCAGCAGCCCCAGGGTATGGAGCTCTGGAAACACCATATATTTT. Translating it yields CASSPRVWSSGNTIYF.

This chain connects TRBV18 to TRBJ1-1, with TRBD1 identical over 7 bases. The CDR3 runs 15 residues. Germline lookup yields CDR1 KGHSH and CDR2 LQKENI. V shed 3 bases, J shed 3 bases, and the junction held 7 bases outside the gene matches. The chain's CDR3 is CASSPLDRKYTEAFF. The CDR3 DNA sequence: TGTGCCAGCTCACCCCTGGACAGGAAATACACTGAAGCTTTCTTT.

V and J are TRBV18 and TRBJ2-1; 11 positions agree with TRBD1. CDR3 length equals 18 residues. With 4 bases clipped from V and 8 bases from J, the junction kept 16 bases outside the gene matches. Germline V gene sequence: CDR1 KGHSH, CDR2 LQKENI. The CDR3 coding sequence is TGTGCCAGCTCACGACTCGCGGCCGGGACAGGGGGATTGGATGAGCAGTTCTTC. Its translation: CASSRLAAGTGGLDEQFF.

The gene calls are TRBV7-2 and TRBJ1-5, with 9 nucleotides matching TRBD1. Trimming removed 2 bases from V and 6 bases from J; junction bases left unmatched: 5. The CDR3 is 15 amino acids. Germline assignment: CDR1 SGHTA and CDR2 FQGNSA. CDR3 nucleotides: TGTGCCAGCAGCTTAACACAGGGGGCGGGTCAGCCCCAGCATTTT. Protein product: CASSLTQGAGQPQHF.

The CDR3 DNA reads TGTGCCAGCAGCTCGGGACTTAGCAATCAGCCCCAGCATTTT. It yields the protein CASSSGLSNQPQHF. The V and J genes are TRBV5-6 and TRBJ1-5; D is perhaps TRBD1 (5 bases). Germline CDR1 is SGHDT and CDR2 is YYEEEE. The V end lost 3 bases, the J end lost 0 bases, and 7 bases lay between the germline ends. The CDR3 is 14 amino acids.

Only a few counts were recorded for this clone. The CDR3 sequence: CAISEYRGSNTEAFF. The CDR3 DNA sequence: TGTGCCATCAGTGAGTACAGGGGCTCGAACACTGAAGCTTTCTTT. The chain carries TRBV10-3 and TRBJ1-1; the match to TRBD1 covers 7 bases. The CDR3 covers 15 residues. Germline V gene data show CDR1 as ENHRY and CDR2 as SYGVKD. Trimming at V came to 1 base and at J to 1 base, leaving 3 bases not matched to a gene.

The gene calls are TRBV6-1 and TRBJ2-7, with D perhaps matching TRBD2 (5 bases). This CDR3 has 14 residues. Germline loops: CDR1 MNHNS, CDR2 SASEGT. Trimming removed 1 base at V and 4 bases at J, with 11 bases between. CDR3 amino acids: CASSEEASTYEQYF. In DNA form, the CDR3 reads TGTGCCAGCAGTGAAGAGGCTAGCACGTACGAGCAGTACTTC.

This chain links TRBV28 with TRBJ2-5; 9 nucleotides line up with TRBD1. There are 20 residues in the CDR3. V lost 5 bases, J lost 2 bases, and 21 bases stayed unmatched. Looked up from germline, CDR1 is MDHEN and CDR2 is SYDVKM. DNA for the CDR3: TGTGCCAGCAGTCCATCGACAGGGGGGAGGAAGTTTGAGGATCAAGAGACCCAGTACTTC. Translating it yields CASSPSTGGRKFEDQETQYF.

CDR3 sequence (DNA): TGTGCCAGCAGTTTTAGTCCACAGTATGGCTACACCTTC. It is translated as CASSFSPQYGYTF. The V and J genes are TRBV27 and TRBJ1-2; unclear D gene. The V gene lost 3 bases and the J gene lost 5 bases, with 10 bases spanning the gap. The CDR3 contains 13 residues. In germline, CDR1 is MNHEY, CDR2 SMNVEV (reference sequence).

The genes are TRBV5-1 and TRBJ2-1; possibly TRBD2 for D (5 bases). Trimming removed 5 bases from V and 8 bases from J, with 14 bases in between. This CDR3 region has 13 residues. The V gene's germline CDR1 is SGHRS and CDR2 YFSETQ. The CDR3 DNA reads TGCGCCAGCAGTGGGATAGTGAGGGATGAGCAGTTCTTC. Translation: CASSGIVRDEQFF.

The rearrangement joins TRBV6-5 to TRBJ1-2, with D perhaps TRBD1 (6 bases). The germline V and J ends were trimmed by 7 bases and 13 bases, with 19 bases remaining between them. Germline assignment: CDR1 MNHEY and CDR2 SVGAGI. CDR3 size: 12 residues. The CDR3 sequence is CASKHSTGIRTF. Here the CDR3 DNA reads TGTGCCAGCAAACATTCTACAGGGATTCGCACCTTC.

A word on this clone: Other DNA sequences in this sample translate to the same CDR3. This chain links TRBV28 with TRBJ2-3; TRBD2 matches 7 bases. With 3 bases clipped from V and 1 base from J, the junction kept 1 base outside the gene matches. The V gene's germline CDR1 is MDHEN and CDR2 SYDVKM. The CDR3 runs 14 residues. CDR3 nucleotides: TGTGCCAGCAGTTTGGCGGGAGGCACAGATACGCAGTATTTT. Amino acid sequence: CASSLAGGTDTQYF.